This T cell receptor (beta chain) was sequenced in a study of molecular identifiers for immune sequencing clone quantification. Study in general: Replicate experiments divided RNA from roughly 20,000 or 100,000 naive CD8 cells into five parts and sequenced four. Whole-study findings and limits: Researchers reportedly could pick up spiked Jurkat TCR RNA from one cell mixed into 1 million or so naive cells.

The sample holds one count of this clonotype. What it binds is not known. TCRdb reprocessed the PCR reads via MiXCR and lists one record per CDR3 protein. The profile shows about 35,000 distinct CDR3 sequences, around 20% of them singletons. The germline V and J ends were trimmed by 5 bases and 4 bases, with 16 bases remaining between them. CDR3 size: 14 residues. Per the germline V gene, CDR1 is SGHKS and CDR2 is YYEKEE (reference sequence). Sequenced material: naive CD8+ T cells from blood, with Jurkat cell RNA spiked in. The subset: FACS-sorted CD8+CD4-CCR7+CD45RA+ naive T cells. The clonotype comes from a human donor in good health. Some libraries in this study had Jurkat cell RNA spiked in. The chain combines TRBV5-5 with TRBJ2-7; D tentatively reads TRBD1 or TRBD2 (5 bases each). The CDR3 protein is CASSPGTAFYEQYF. CDR3 in DNA: TGTGCCAGCAGTCCCGGGACGGCTTTTTACGAGCAGTACTTC.